These 20 T cell receptor beta chains were sequenced from one sample in a study of identical twins. TCRdb analysed the 5' RACE reads with MiXCR anew, one entry per CDR3 protein. Among 200,000 to 250,000 distinct CDR3 sequences listed, around 6.8% were seen once. In addition, the sample was reused for a study of yellow fever vaccine responses in identical twins.

Sequenced input: memory (CD45RO+) T cells sorted from blood. The receptors here all came from a woman aged 18-29 years in good health.

This clonotype was found many times. This sequence joins TRBV7-9 and TRBJ1-2, with D hard to call. The CDR3 loop spans 16 amino acids. CDR1 and CDR2 from the germline V gene are SEHNR and FQNEAQ (reference sequence). V lost 0 bases and J lost 0, with 11 bases in between. The CDR3 loop is CASSLARAVSNYGYTF. DNA for the CDR3: TGTGCCAGCAGCTTAGCCCGAGCGGTTTCTAACTATGGCTACACCTTC.

This clonotype occurred a few times. V gene TRBV12-3 or TRBV12-4 combines with J gene TRBJ1-2, with D unclear. The V gene lost 7 bases and the J gene lost 4 bases, with 19 bases spanning the gap. The CDR3 has 15 amino acids. This chain's CDR3 is CASKPRATGSYGYTF. In DNA form, the CDR3 reads TGTGCCAGCAAACCCCGGGCCACGGGGAGCTATGGCTACACCTTC.

This clonotype was found many times. The chain links TRBV28 to TRBJ2-3; D remains unclear. The CDR3 runs to 13 residues. Germline loops: CDR1 MDHEN, CDR2 SYDVKM. Trimming cost V 6 bases and J 1 base, with 8 bases left between them. The CDR3 region has the DNA TGTGCCAGCAGCCTCATGGGCACAGATACGCAGTATTTT. Protein: CASSLMGTDTQYF.

Only a few counts were recorded for this clonotype. The CDR3, as DNA: TGTGCCAGCAGCTTAGATCATCATAACGCGGATACGCAGTATTTT. Translated, it gives CASSLDHHNADTQYF. The chain links TRBV11-2 to TRBJ2-3; D is unclear. Germline values: CDR1 SGHAT, CDR2 FQNNGV. The CDR3 extends over 15 amino acids. With 0 bases removed from V and 6 bases from J, the gap between germline ends came to 13 bases.

This clonotype has more than one count but fewer than ten. V is TRBV30 and J is TRBJ2-3; D is perhaps TRBD1 or TRBD2 (5 bases each). V gave up 3 bases and J gave up 5 bases, with 12 bases separating them. CDR1 and CDR2 from the germline V gene are GTSNPN and SVGIG (reference sequence). There are 13 residues in the CDR3. The chain's CDR3 is CAWSGAEGDTQYF. The CDR3 DNA follows: TGTGCCTGGAGCGGGGCAGAAGGAGATACGCAGTATTTT.

The CDR3 DNA reads TGTGCCAGCAGCTCCCGGGACAGCTACGAGCAGTACTTC. Translating it yields CASSSRDSYEQYF. The chain is built from TRBV7-2 and TRBJ2-7; 7 bases agree with TRBD1. Looked up from germline, CDR1 is SGHTA and CDR2 is FQGNSA. The V and J ends lost 4 bases and 3 bases, in that order; junction bases with no gene match: 3. CDR3 size: 13 residues.

This clonotype was detected ten times or more. The rearrangement joins TRBV18 to TRBJ2-3; the match to TRBD2 covers 8 bases. The CDR3 is 14 amino acids. Trimming took 6 bases from V and 2 from J; bases not matched to a gene: 4. CDR1 and CDR2 (germline): KGHSH, LQKENI. The CDR3 DNA follows: TGTGCCAGCTCCCCTAGCGGGCTCACAGATACGCAGTATTTT. Translating it yields CASSPSGLTDTQYF. The entire variable domain, with the rest obtained from reference TRBV18 and TRBJ2-3, is as follows: NAGVMQNPRHLVRRRGQEARLRCSPMKGHSHVYWYRQLPEEGLKFMVYLQKENIIDESGMPKERFSAEFPKEGPSILRIQQVVRGDSAAYFCASSPSGLTDTQYFGPGTRLTVL.

This CDR3 is CASSLDSGATDTQYF. The CDR3 bases are TGTGCCAGCAGCTTAGACAGCGGAGCCACAGATACGCAGTATTTT. The rearrangement uses TRBV7-2 and TRBJ2-3; perhaps TRBD2 as D (5 bases). V was pared by 1 base and J by 2 bases, with 10 bases between. Germline V gene data show CDR1 as SGHTA and CDR2 as FQGNSA. This CDR3 has 15 amino acids.

The chain combines TRBV12-3 or TRBV12-4 with TRBJ2-6, with D possibly being TRBD2 (6 bases). The CDR3 loop spans 15 amino acids. V lost 4 bases and J lost 3, with 10 bases in between. The CDR3 reads CASSSGTDGANVLTF. CDR3 bases: TGTGCCAGCAGTTCGGGGACTGATGGGGCCAACGTCCTGACTTTC.

The table lists this clonotype with a few counts. The chain joins TRBV20-1 to TRBJ2-7, with TRBD2 identical over 8 bases. With V trimmed by 4 bases and J by 6 bases, 11 bases remained unmatched. Germline-derived CDR1 and CDR2 are DFQATT and SNEGSKA (reference sequence). The length of the CDR3 is 14 residues. The CDR3 loop reads CSATVTGGPGEQYF. CDR3 sequence (DNA): TGCAGTGCTACCGTAACGGGAGGGCCGGGCGAGCAGTACTTC.

This clonotype has a count of ten or more. The chain uses TRBV9 and TRBJ2-4; 7 nucleotides match TRBD2. J was trimmed by 1 base and V by 0 bases; bases with no gene match: 4. CDR3 length: 16 amino acids. Per germline, CDR1 SGDLS and CDR2 YYNGEE. This CDR3 reads CASSVGAGEAKNIQYF. The CDR3 nucleotides are TGTGCCAGCAGCGTAGGGGCGGGAGAGGCCAAAAACATTCAGTACTTC.

The J gene is TRBJ1-3, the V gene TRBV12-3 or TRBV12-4; 7 bases line up with TRBD1. Losses at the gene ends were 6 bases for V and 4 bases for J; bases not matched to a gene: 6. The CDR3 runs to 14 residues. The CDR3 DNA is TGTGCCAGCAGCCAAACAGGGGCCGGAAACACCATATATTTT. Its protein is CASSQTGAGNTIYF.

This clonotype was detected many times. This chain links TRBV12-3 or TRBV12-4 with TRBJ2-2, with a weak D call TRBD1 (6 bases). The CDR3 is made up of 13 amino acids. Trimming took off 10 bases at V and 6 bases at J, with 15 bases between the two ends. The CDR3 region is CATLNSGAGELFF. In DNA form, the CDR3 reads TGTGCCACCCTGAACTCAGGGGCCGGGGAGCTGTTTTTT.

This clonotype was counted only a few times. V usage is TRBV2 and J usage is TRBJ1-1; 7 bases agree with TRBD1. J lost 6 bases, V lost 6 bases, and 4 bases had no gene match. The CDR3 sequence is 12 residues long. In germline, CDR1 is SNHLY, CDR2 FYNNEI. DNA of the CDR3: TGTGCCAGCAGAGGGACAGCATCTGAAGCTTTCTTT. Translation gives CASRGTASEAFF. The full variable domain, its missing parts supplied by reference TRBV2 and TRBJ1-1, is EPEVTQTPSHQVTQMGQEVILRCVPISNHLYFYWYRQILGQKVEFLVSFYNNEISEKSEIFDDQFSVERPDGSNFTLKIRSTKLEDSAMYFCASRGTASEAFFGQGTRLTVV.

The CDR3 sequence is CASSLRALAGGPHEQFF. In DNA form, the CDR3 reads TGTGCCAGCAGCTTGCGGGCCCTAGCGGGAGGGCCCCATGAGCAGTTCTTC. The chain uses TRBV7-2 and TRBJ2-1, with 12 bases aligning to TRBD2. Germline trimming cut 3 bases from V and 8 bases from J; bases unmatched to any gene: 11. The CDR3 has 17 amino acids. Germline CDR1 and CDR2: SGHTA and FQGNSA.

The rearrangement links TRBV4-1 to TRBJ1-5, with D possibly TRBD1 on 6 matching bases. Trimming pared 3 bases from V and 4 bases from J, leaving 13 bases between. Germline loops: CDR1 MGHRA, CDR2 YSYEKL. This CDR3 contains 15 residues. CDR3 amino acids: CASSQGETGNQPQHF. The CDR3 DNA follows: TGCGCCAGCAGCCAGGGGGAGACAGGAAATCAGCCCCAGCATTTT.

This clonotype was detected many times. The chain carries TRBV28 and TRBJ2-2; 15 bases fit TRBD2. Looked up from germline, CDR1 is MDHEN and CDR2 is SYDVKM. After removal of 10 bases from V and 5 bases from J, the junction contained 23 bases not matched to a gene. There are 21 residues in the CDR3. The CDR3: CATPQGRPGLAGGPETGELFF. The CDR3 bases are TGTGCCACCCCTCAGGGACGGCCCGGACTAGCGGGGGGGCCGGAGACCGGGGAGCTGTTTTTT.

This clonotype occurred a few times. This chain connects TRBV10-3 to TRBJ2-7; D gene unclear. The CDR3 has 12 amino acids. V lost 3 bases and J 4 bases, leaving 7 bases between the germline ends. The germline V gene encodes CDR1 ENHRY and CDR2 SYGVKD. Here the CDR3 DNA reads TGTGCCATCAGTGAACCCGGGTACGAGCAGTACTTC. This encodes CAISEPGYEQYF.

The rearrangement joins TRBV7-2 to TRBJ2-7, with 14 positions matching TRBD2. Trimming cost V 2 bases and J 3 bases; bases outside gene matches: 6. Per the germline V gene, CDR1 is SGHTA and CDR2 is FQGNSA. The CDR3 is 17 residues long. The chain's CDR3 is CASSLKTSGGGLYEQYF. The CDR3 coding sequence is TGTGCCAGCAGCTTAAAGACTAGCGGGGGGGGCCTCTACGAGCAGTACTTC.

This clonotype was detected many times. The chain uses TRBV7-2 and TRBJ2-3; D uncertain. Trimming shortened V by 1 base and J by 4 bases, and 6 bases separated the two germline ends. The CDR3 covers 13 residues. Germline CDR1 and CDR2: SGHTA and FQGNSA. CDR3 coding DNA: TGTGCCAGCAGCTTAGGGCTAGCAGATACGCAGTATTTT. It codes for CASSLGLADTQYF. Full variable domain (missing parts from reference TRBV7-2 and TRBJ2-3): GAGVSQSPSNKVTEKGKDVELRCDPISGHTALYWYRQSLGQGLEFLIYFQGNSAPDKSGLPSDRFSAERTGGSVSTLTIQRTQQEDSAVYLCASSLGLADTQYFGPGTRLTVL.